These 24 T cell receptor beta chains came from one sample sequenced in a study of blood T cell repertoires in COVID-19 (dated by TCRdb to 2020 to 2022). The library relied on the immunoSEQ multiplex PCR assay. The table was pulled from immuneACCESS by TCRdb, which kept in-frame rearrangements only. Such tables lose some clones; where checked, under half of the loss comes from unresolved V genes, and the rest has no known cause. The table for this sample lists about 250,000 clones; 80% to 90% of them were counted only once. In total, the top ten clones hold approximately 1.6% of the sample. The material sequenced was PBMCs or T cells enriched from blood (not recorded which). These receptors all stem from a man aged 40-49 years who had recovered from COVID-19.

The rearrangement joins TRBV21-1 to TRBJ2-2; no DNA check was done on the table's D call, TRBD2. TRBV21-1 is described as a pseudogene. The CDR3 runs 19 residues. In DNA form, the CDR3 reads TGTGCCAGCAGCAAAGCCCTCCCTAGGGCGGGAGGGAACACCGGGGAGCTGTTTTTT. Encoded protein: CASSKALPRAGGNTGELFF.

V is TRBV14 and J is TRBJ2-7; tentative D call: TRBD2 (5 bases). V was cut by 4 bases and J by 1 base, with 8 bases left in between. This CDR3 has 13 amino acids. Germline assignment: CDR1 SGHDN and CDR2 FVKESK. This CDR3 reads CASSRRLSYEQYF. CDR3 in DNA: TGTGCCAGCAGCCGGAGGTTATCCTACGAGCAGTACTTC.

The genes are TRBV11-1 and TRBJ2-5; 7 nucleotides match TRBD2. The CDR3 covers 16 residues. The germline CDR1 and CDR2 sequences are SGHAT and FQDESV (reference sequence). Unmatched junction bases numbered 10, after V lost 1 base and J lost 5 bases. The CDR3 DNA reads TGTGCCAGCAGCTTAGTAAGCGGCGGGAGTCGGGAGACCCAGTACTTC. Protein: CASSLVSGGSRETQYF.

This clone was seen just once. The chain uses TRBV3-1 (or the pseudogene TRBV3-2) and TRBJ1-5; 7 bases line up with TRBD1. The CDR3 loop spans 14 amino acids. J gave up 7 bases and V 1 base, and 4 bases lay outside the gene matches. Per the germline V gene, CDR1 is LGHDT and CDR2 is YNNKEL (reference sequence). The CDR3 sequence is CASSQGQGEQPQHF. CDR3 DNA sequence: TGTGCCAGCAGCCAAGGACAGGGTGAACAGCCCCAGCATTTT.

The chain employs TRBV7-2 and TRBJ2-3; D perhaps matches TRBD2 (6 bases). The CDR3 length is 16 residues. The V end lost 2 bases, the J end lost 3 bases, and 15 bases lay between the germline ends. Per germline, CDR1 SGHTA and CDR2 FQGNSA. CDR3 sequence (DNA): TGTGCCAGCAGCTTAAGGGCGGGATTTAGGACAGATACGCAGTATTTT. Translation: CASSLRAGFRTDTQYF.

This chain joins TRBV28 and TRBJ1-4, with D hard to call. Germline V lookup: CDR1 MDHEN, CDR2 SYDVKM. The length of the CDR3 is 14 residues. The ends were cut back, 5 bases at V and 8 bases at J, with 15 bases in the middle. The CDR3 DNA reads TGTGCCAGCAGTCCCGCCTCACGGCGGGAAAAACTGTTTTTT. It encodes CASSPASRREKLFF.

V gene TRBV9 combines with J gene TRBJ1-2; D is possibly TRBD1 (5 bases). The CDR3 consists of 14 residues. The ends were cut back, 0 bases at V and 2 bases at J, with 8 bases in the middle. CDR1 and CDR2 (germline): SGDLS, YYNGEE. The CDR3 coding sequence is TGTGCCAGCAGCGTAGTACCAGGGAACTATGGCTACACCTTC. Its translation is CASSVVPGNYGYTF.

The chain couples TRBV9 to TRBJ2-1, with D possibly matching TRBD2 (6 bases). V lost 0 bases and J lost 3, with 10 bases in between. The length of the CDR3 is 15 residues. Germline V gene data show CDR1 as SGDLS and CDR2 as YYNGEE. The CDR3 DNA reads as TGTGCCAGCAGCGTAGGCCCGGGGGACTACAATGAGCAGTTCTTC. Translation gives CASSVGPGDYNEQFF. Combining the CDR3 with reference TRBV9 and TRBJ2-1 gives the whole variable domain DSGVTQTPKHLITATGQRVTLRCSPRSGDLSVYWYQQSLDQGLQFLIQYYNGEERAKGNILERFSAQQFPDLHSELNLSSLELGDSALYFCASSVGPGDYNEQFFGPGTRLTVL.

This chain joins TRBV7-6 and TRBJ1-2; D gene uncertain. CDR1 is SGHVS, CDR2 FNYEAQ, per germline. The CDR3 is made up of 16 amino acids. The V end was cut by 4 bases, the J end by 0 bases, with 15 bases between. The CDR3 here is CASSSNPSFSNYGYTF. CDR3 DNA: TGTGCCAGCAGCTCCAACCCGAGCTTCTCTAACTATGGCTACACCTTC.

This clone is a singleton in its sample. The chain is built from TRBV4-1 and TRBJ2-7, with 8 bases identical to TRBD1. From germline, CDR1 is MGHRA and CDR2 YSYEKL. The V gene end was trimmed by 2 bases and the J gene end by 2 bases; junction bases not matched to a gene: 14. The CDR3 totals 18 residues. The CDR3 reads CASSQPGVGQGTTYEQYF. As DNA, the CDR3 is TGCGCCAGCAGCCAACCTGGGGTAGGACAGGGTACCACCTACGAGCAGTACTTC.

This clone was seen a single time. The gene calls are TRBV5-1 and TRBJ1-1; TRBD1 might be the D (6 bases). Per the germline V gene, CDR1 is SGHRS and CDR2 is YFSETQ. Trimming removed 1 base from V and 3 bases from J, with 13 bases in between. The CDR3 extends over 15 amino acids. The CDR3 sequence is CASSLLGRGDTEAFF. The CDR3 nucleotides read TGCGCCAGCAGCTTGCTTGGCAGGGGAGACACTGAAGCTTTCTTT.

This chain uses TRBV3-1 (or the pseudogene TRBV3-2) with TRBJ2-7; TRBD2 is a possible D gene (6 bases). This CDR3 has 13 amino acids. The germline CDR1 and CDR2 sequences are LGHDT and YNNKEL (reference sequence). V was pared by 5 bases and J by 9 bases, with 17 bases between. The CDR3 nucleotides read TGTGCCAGCAGCTTAGCGGCCCTACGCGGGCAGTACTTC. Its protein product is CASSLAALRGQYF.

V gene TRBV6-5 combines with J gene TRBJ2-7; 9 bases fit TRBD1. Germline V gene sequence: CDR1 MNHEY, CDR2 SVGAGI. After removal of 6 bases from V and 2 bases from J, the junction contained 5 bases not matched to a gene. The CDR3 has 14 residues. The CDR3 sequence: CASRMGQGAYEQYF. The CDR3 DNA follows: TGTGCCAGCAGGATGGGACAGGGCGCCTACGAGCAGTACTTC.

The chain uses TRBV19 and TRBJ2-2; TRBD2 matches 15 bases. Germline V gene data show CDR1 as LNHDA and CDR2 as SQIVND (reference sequence). V was clipped by 5 bases and J by 4 bases; unmatched bases: 11. The CDR3 is made up of 19 amino acids. CDR3 sequence reads: CASSVYGLAGGPTTGELFF. The CDR3 DNA sequence: TGTGCCAGTAGTGTCTACGGACTAGCGGGAGGGCCGACCACCGGGGAGCTGTTTTTT.

The rearrangement uses TRBV30 and TRBJ2-3; no firm D call. V lost 2 bases and J 4 bases, leaving 4 bases between the germline ends. The CDR3 loop spans 11 amino acids. Germline CDR1 and CDR2: GTSNPN and SVGIG (reference sequence). For the CDR3, the DNA is TGTGCCTGGAGTACGGCAGATACGCAGTATTTT. Translation: CAWSTADTQYF.

This clone showed up just a few times. This rearrangement joins TRBV9 to TRBJ2-2; tentative D call: TRBD2 (5 bases). Trimming shortened V by 4 bases and J by 8 bases, and 12 bases separated the two germline ends. Germline CDR1 reads SGDLS; CDR2 reads YYNGEE. This CDR3 spans 13 amino acids. The CDR3 DNA follows: TGTGCCAGCAGCCCGCGGACTGATGGGGAGCTGTTTTTT. Protein: CASSPRTDGELFF.

This clone appeared once. The rearrangement uses TRBV20-1 and TRBJ1-1; D might be TRBD1 (6 bases). Germline V gives CDR1 DFQATT, CDR2 SNEGSKA (reference sequence). The V end was cut by 3 bases, the J end by 11 bases, with 13 bases between. This CDR3 contains 11 residues. CDR3 protein: CSASQTGIAFF. CDR3 bases: TGCAGTGCTAGTCAAACAGGGATTGCTTTCTTT.

The chain uses TRBV7-2 and TRBJ1-1; weak D call: TRBD1 (5 bases). Trimming left V 2 bases short and J 0 bases short, with 10 bases between. The CDR3 covers 15 residues. The V gene's germline CDR1 is SGHTA and CDR2 FQGNSA. The CDR3 DNA reads TGTGCCAGCAGCTTAATGGACACCCTGAACACTGAAGCTTTCTTT. It specifies CASSLMDTLNTEAFF.

V is TRBV9 and J is TRBJ1-1; unclear D gene. The CDR3 runs to 15 residues. V was pared by 0 bases and J by 3 bases, with 12 bases between. CDR1 SGDLS and CDR2 YYNGEE come from the germline V gene. The CDR3 reads CASSVVEEGDTEAFF. The CDR3 DNA follows: TGTGCCAGCAGCGTAGTAGAGGAGGGAGACACTGAAGCTTTCTTT.

The chain carries TRBV6-5 and TRBJ1-6, with D tentatively TRBD1 (5 bases). Germline V CDR1 and CDR2: MNHEY, SVGAGI. The CDR3 consists of 13 residues. Trimming pared 6 bases from V and 8 bases from J, leaving 11 bases between. The CDR3 loop is CASSPGNHSPLHF. The CDR3 nucleotides read TGTGCCAGCAGCCCAGGGAACCATTCACCCCTCCACTTT.

The V and J genes are TRBV2 and TRBJ1-2; D unclear. CDR3 size: 16 residues. The germline gives CDR1 SNHLY, CDR2 FYNNEI. With 4 bases removed from V and 4 bases from J, the gap between germline ends came to 19 bases. The CDR3 here is CASSVLPGKGGYGYTF. CDR3 in DNA: TGTGCCAGCAGTGTTTTGCCGGGAAAGGGTGGCTATGGCTACACCTTC.

The chain has TRBV5-1 and TRBJ1-4; tentatively, D is TRBD1 (5 bases). The ends were cut back, 7 bases at V and 3 bases at J, with 13 bases in the middle. Germline values: CDR1 SGHRS, CDR2 YFSETQ. The CDR3 sequence is 14 residues long. CDR3 DNA: TGCGCCAGCCGTAAAGGGGCTTCTAATGAAAAACTGTTTTTT. Protein: CASRKGASNEKLFF.

This chain joins TRBV19 and TRBJ1-1; 9 bases fit TRBD1. After removal of 8 bases from V and 6 bases from J, the junction contained 7 bases not matched to a gene. This CDR3 has 13 amino acids. Germline V gene sequence: CDR1 LNHDA, CDR2 SQIVND (reference sequence). The CDR3 nucleotides are TGTGCCAGTTGCGGACAGGGGCGACCTGAAGCTTTCTTT. It translates to CASCGQGRPEAFF.

The rearrangement joins TRBV28 to TRBJ1-4; no clear D. V was cut by 5 bases and J by 0 bases, with 10 bases left in between. This CDR3 spans 15 amino acids. CDR1 and CDR2 from the germline V gene are MDHEN and SYDVKM. CDR3 loop: CASSVTTATNEKLFF. Here the CDR3 DNA reads TGTGCCAGCAGTGTCACCACAGCAACTAATGAAAAACTGTTTTTT.